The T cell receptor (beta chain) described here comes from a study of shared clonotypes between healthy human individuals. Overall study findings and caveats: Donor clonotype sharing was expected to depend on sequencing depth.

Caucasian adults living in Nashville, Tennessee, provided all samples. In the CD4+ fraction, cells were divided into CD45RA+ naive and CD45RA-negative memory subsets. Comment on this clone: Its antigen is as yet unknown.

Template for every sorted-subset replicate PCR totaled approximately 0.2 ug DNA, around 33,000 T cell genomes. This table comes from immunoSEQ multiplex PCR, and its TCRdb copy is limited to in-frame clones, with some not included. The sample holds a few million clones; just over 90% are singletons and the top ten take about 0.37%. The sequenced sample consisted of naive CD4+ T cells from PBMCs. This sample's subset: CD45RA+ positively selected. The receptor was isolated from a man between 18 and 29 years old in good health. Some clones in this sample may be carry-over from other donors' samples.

CDR3 in DNA: TGTGCCAGCAGTTGGCGACTAGCGGGAGGGCCGGGGGAGCAGTACTTC. Translated, it gives CASSWRLAGGPGEQYF. The V call is TRBV27, the J call TRBJ2-7; 14 positions agree with TRBD2. From germline, CDR1 is MNHEY and CDR2 SMNVEV (reference sequence). After removal of 4 bases from V and 7 bases from J, the junction contained 9 bases not matched to a gene. The CDR3 loop spans 16 amino acids.